The text below deals with one T cell receptor (beta chain). The data are from a study of cytomegalovirus exposure and HLA in healthy donors. This CDR3 is built from 16 residues. Germline lookup yields CDR1 MNHNS and CDR2 SASEGT. Trimming cost V 3 bases and J 8 bases; bases outside gene matches: 10. Both 60 Vbeta primers and 13 Jbeta primers went into the PCR. Sequencing used immunoSEQ multiplex PCR; TCRdb keeps in-frame clones, though not all of them. The data show 120,000 to 150,000 clones, with 73% seen just once and 1% to 1.5% held by the top ten. This sequence joins TRBV6-1 and TRBJ1-4; TRBD1 aligns across 9 bases. The receptor was isolated from a middle-aged woman in good health and CMV-seronegative. The material sequenced was PBMCs. The CDR3 spells CASSEDAGTGYEKLFF. The CDR3 region has the DNA TGTGCCAGCAGTGAGGACGCCGGGACAGGGTACGAAAAACTGTTTTTT.